Below are 24 T cell receptor beta chains sequenced from a single sample in a study of OX40 agonist ivuxolimab in advanced cancers. Libraries were constructed by the immunoSEQ multiplex PCR assay. The table was pulled from immuneACCESS by TCRdb, which kept in-frame rearrangements only. Such tables lose some clones; where checked, under half of the loss comes from unresolved V genes, and the rest has no known cause. The table for this sample lists 55,000 to 75,000 clones; about nine tenths of them were counted only once. The ten largest clones add up to 2% to 2.5% of the sample. Sample: CD4+ or CD8+ T cells sorted from blood, taken in a trial of the OX40 agonist ivuxolimab. These receptors were taken from an adult with an advanced solid tumor such as melanoma, head and neck, liver or kidney cancer.

The J gene is TRBJ2-5, the V gene TRBV7-2; D possibly corresponds to TRBD1 (5 bases). This CDR3 comprises 15 residues. Between the trimmed V and J ends, which lost 5 bases and 5 bases, there was a span of 18 bases. Germline CDR1 and CDR2: SGHTA and FQGNSA. For the CDR3, the DNA is TGTGCCAGCAGCATCAGTGGGCAGACAGTGGAGACCCAGTACTTC. Protein: CASSISGQTVETQYF.

The chain employs TRBV30 and TRBJ1-2; tentative D call: TRBD1 (5 bases). V was pared by 4 bases and J by 4 bases, with 28 bases between. The CDR3 covers 18 residues. Germline V CDR1 and CDR2: GTSNPN, SVGIG (reference sequence). The CDR3 coding sequence is TGTGCCTGGACCCGCAGTAGACTGGGGTTCGGACACCTCTATGGCTACACCTTC. Amino acids: CAWTRSRLGFGHLYGYTF.

The chain has TRBV5-4 and TRBJ1-6; 7 bases match TRBD1. The germline gives CDR1 SGHNT, CDR2 YYREEE (reference sequence). The V gene end was trimmed by 0 bases and the J gene end by 8 bases; junction bases not matched to a gene: 5. CDR3 length equals 15 residues. CDR3 coding DNA: TGTGCCAGCAGCTTGGCAGGGGGTGGCTATTCACCCCTCCACTTT. As protein: CASSLAGGGYSPLHF.

This clone has a single count. The rearrangement links TRBV2 to TRBJ1-5; 8 bases align to TRBD1. V shed 7 bases and J 1 base; nucleotides not matched to a gene: 6. The CDR3 is 15 amino acids. Germline CDR1 and CDR2: SNHLY and FYNNEI. CDR3 in amino acids: CASNGQGNSNQPQHF. The CDR3 coding sequence is TGTGCCAGCAACGGACAGGGAAACAGCAATCAGCCCCAGCATTTT. Drawing the rest from reference TRBV2 and TRBJ1-5, the complete variable domain is EPEVTQTPSHQVTQMGQEVILRCVPISNHLYFYWYRQILGQKVEFLVSFYNNEISEKSEIFDDQFSVERPDGSNFTLKIRSTKLEDSAMYFCASNGQGNSNQPQHFGDGTRLSIL.

The V call is TRBV7-3, the J call TRBJ2-6; 8 bases are a match to TRBD1. The junction had 2 bases not matched to a gene; V was cut back by 4 bases and J by 0 bases. Germline values: CDR1 SGHTA, CDR2 FQGTGA. The CDR3 sequence is 16 residues long. CDR3 in amino acids: CASSSTGGSGANVLTF. CDR3 sequence (DNA): TGTGCCAGCAGCTCCACAGGGGGCTCTGGGGCCAACGTCCTGACTTTC.

The V call is TRBV10-3, the J call TRBJ2-7, with 11 bases fitting TRBD1. J lost 2 bases, V lost 8 bases, and 8 bases had no gene match. The CDR3 is 15 amino acids. Germline V gives CDR1 ENHRY, CDR2 SYGVKD. CDR3 residues: CAIGGQGDIPYEQYF. CDR3 sequence (DNA): TGTGCCATCGGGGGACAGGGGGACATCCCCTACGAGCAGTACTTC.

This clone is a singleton in its sample. The V and J genes are TRBV29-1 and TRBJ2-2, with 8 bases matching TRBD1. Trimming removed 0 bases from V and 6 bases from J; junction bases left unmatched: 9. The CDR3 totals 16 residues. CDR1 is SQVTM and CDR2 is ANQGSEA in the germline V gene. The CDR3: CSVEDFRQGAAGELFF. CDR3 coding DNA: TGCAGCGTTGAAGATTTTCGCCAGGGGGCGGCCGGGGAGCTGTTTTTT.

This clone appeared a single time. The V gene is TRBV4-1, the J gene TRBJ2-3, with 12 positions matching TRBD2. J lost 3 bases, V lost 3 bases, and 10 bases had no gene match. Germline V CDR1 and CDR2: MGHRA, YSYEKL. CDR3 length: 18 amino acids. CDR3 bases: TGCGCCAGCAGCCAGACGACTAGGCTAGCGGGGGGGACAGATACGCAGTATTTT. This encodes CASSQTTRLAGGTDTQYF.

The rearrangement links TRBV28 to TRBJ1-5; no reliable D call. This CDR3 is built from 12 residues. Germline CDR1 MDHEN, CDR2 SYDVKM. Trimming pared 5 bases from V and 9 bases from J, leaving 11 bases between. The CDR3 bases are TGTGCCAGCAGTCCTCTCTTGTGGCCCCAGCATTTT. Protein sequence: CASSPLLWPQHF.

The chain is built from TRBV21-1 and TRBJ2-3. TRBV21-1 is labeled a pseudogene. The length of the CDR3 is 17 residues. Here the CDR3 DNA reads TGTGCCAGCACCTCGGGACGTCGTCTCCGATACACAGATACGCAGTATTTT. This encodes CASTSGRRLRYTDTQYF.

This rearrangement joins TRBV28 to TRBJ2-7; 7 bases are shared with TRBD1. This CDR3 comprises 14 residues. The J segment lost 6 bases and the V segment lost 8 bases, leaving 13 bases of the junction unmatched. Germline CDR1 is MDHEN and CDR2 is SYDVKM. CDR3 sequence (DNA): TGTGCCAGCCAGAGACCGGGACAGCTGGGCGAGCAGTACTTC. This translates into CASQRPGQLGEQYF.

The chain carries TRBV15 and TRBJ1-1; a possible D gene is TRBD1 (5 bases). V lost 0 bases and J 4 bases, leaving 15 bases between the germline ends. Germline V gene data show CDR1 as LNHNV and CDR2 as YYDKDF (reference sequence). CDR3 length equals 16 residues. CDR3 sequence reads: CATSREGPGMGTEAFF. The CDR3 bases are TGTGCCACCAGCAGAGAGGGTCCAGGGATGGGCACTGAAGCTTTCTTT.

This clone was recorded a few times. The J gene is TRBJ1-6, the V gene TRBV9; D not certain. CDR1 is SGDLS, CDR2 YYNGEE, per germline. This CDR3 is built from 13 residues. V was shortened by 5 bases and J by 6 bases, with 9 bases between the two germline ends. The chain's CDR3 is CASRNGANSPLHF. The CDR3 nucleotides are TGTGCCAGCAGAAACGGCGCTAATTCACCCCTCCACTTT.

The chain joins TRBV30 to TRBJ1-2, with 9 bases that match TRBD1. Germline CDR1 is GTSNPN and CDR2 is SVGIG (reference sequence). Trimming at V came to 7 bases and at J to 6 bases, leaving 21 bases not matched to a gene. The CDR3 has 17 amino acids. This CDR3 reads CASPGDRDPTGHHGYTF. Here the CDR3 DNA reads TGTGCCTCGCCAGGGGACAGGGACCCAACGGGGCATCATGGCTACACCTTC. The full variable domain, with the rest looked up from reference TRBV30 and TRBJ1-2, is SQTIHQWPATLVQPVGSPLSLECTVEGTSNPNLYWYRQAAGRGLQLLFYSVGIGQISSEVPQNLSASRPQDRQFILSSKKLLLSDSGFYLCASPGDRDPTGHHGYTFGSGTRLTVV.

The gene calls are TRBV7-3 and TRBJ2-1, with D unclear. The V end lost 4 bases, the J end lost 0 bases, and 10 bases lay between the germline ends. Germline CDR1 SGHTA, CDR2 FQGTGA. The CDR3 sequence is 15 residues long. The CDR3 spells CASSSEPSSYNEQFF. In DNA form, the CDR3 reads TGTGCCAGCAGCTCGGAACCGAGCTCCTACAATGAGCAGTTCTTC.

The chain is built from TRBV28 and TRBJ1-2; TRBD1 agrees at 8 bases. The V gene end was trimmed by 6 bases and the J gene end by 5 bases; junction bases not matched to a gene: 2. CDR3 size: 12 residues. In germline, CDR1 is MDHEN, CDR2 SYDVKM. The CDR3 DNA is TGTGCCAGCAGCGGGACAGGATATGGCTACACCTTC. Translated, it gives CASSGTGYGYTF.

In DNA form, the CDR3 reads TGTGCCAGCACCCCGGTGGGATCTGGGGCCAACGTCCTGACTTTC. It translates to CASTPVGSGANVLTF. The rearrangement joins TRBV28 to TRBJ2-6, with D hard to call. Germline V CDR1 and CDR2: MDHEN, SYDVKM. CDR3 length: 15 amino acids. Trimming pared 7 bases from V and 1 base from J, leaving 11 bases between.

The CDR3 DNA reads as TGTGCCAGTAGTATCCGGACCAACTATGGCTACACCTTC. Its translation: CASSIRTNYGYTF. This chain uses TRBV19 with TRBJ1-2; D is uncertain. V was trimmed by 3 bases and J by 2 bases, leaving 7 bases between them. The CDR3 length is 13 residues. Germline-derived CDR1 and CDR2 are LNHDA and SQIVND (reference sequence).

This chain links TRBV7-8 with TRBJ1-2, with TRBD1 identical over 7 bases. The CDR3 is 15 residues long. Looked up from germline, CDR1 is SGHVS and CDR2 is FQNEAQ. V was pared by 1 base and J by 4 bases, with 6 bases of the junction left unmatched. CDR3 coding DNA: TGTGCCAGCAGCTTAGGACCCGACAGGGCCTATGGCTACACCTTC. The encoded protein is CASSLGPDRAYGYTF.

The chain has TRBV6-1 and TRBJ1-2; perhaps TRBD1 as D (5 bases). The CDR3 covers 15 residues. V lost 1 base and J lost 1, with 10 bases in between. CDR1 and CDR2 (germline): MNHNS, SASEGT. DNA of the CDR3: TGTGCCAGCAGTGAAGGGATCGGGGGTAACTATGGCTACACCTTC. Translated, it gives CASSEGIGGNYGYTF.

The chain links TRBV28 to TRBJ2-5; 10 bases line up with TRBD2. The J call may not be correct, given that the DNA end is closer to TRBJ2-7. The germline gives CDR1 MDHEN, CDR2 SYDVKM. The CDR3 runs to 18 residues. For the CDR3, the DNA is TGTGCCAGCAGTTTAGCGGCAGCGGGAGGGATATGGACCTACGAGCAGTACTTC. It specifies CASSLAAAGGIWTYEQYF.

The chain couples TRBV28 to TRBJ1-3; D possibly corresponds to TRBD1 (6 bases). Germline V gives CDR1 MDHEN, CDR2 SYDVKM. V lost 7 bases and J lost 0, with 13 bases in between. This CDR3 has 15 amino acids. The CDR3 nucleotides read TGTGCCAGCAAATCACAGGGCCTCTCTGGAAACACCATATATTTT. Encoded protein: CASKSQGLSGNTIYF.

This clone was seen only a few times. The chain recombines TRBV10-1 with TRBJ2-7; D is perhaps TRBD1 (5 bases). The CDR3 contains 12 residues. Trimming shortened V by 2 bases and J by 3 bases, and 5 bases separated the two germline ends. Germline CDR1 and CDR2: WNHNN and SYGVQD (reference sequence). DNA of the CDR3: TGCGCCAGCAGTGAGCAGGGCTACGAGCAGTACTTC. It is translated as CASSEQGYEQYF.

J is TRBJ2-1 and V is TRBV27; D is uncertain. V was shortened by 3 bases and J by 1 base, with 7 bases between the two germline ends. The CDR3 contains 14 residues. Germline V gene lookup returns CDR1 MNHEY and CDR2 SMNVEV (reference sequence). DNA of the CDR3: TGTGCCAGCAGTTTTAAGGGATCCTACAATGAGCAGTTCTTC. Its protein product is CASSFKGSYNEQFF.